Below, one T cell receptor (beta chain) is given with its context. The CDR3 runs to 16 residues. The V and J ends lost 2 bases and 2 bases respectively, with 13 bases between them. Germline V gene sequence: CDR1 MNHEY, CDR2 SVGAGI. Libraries were prepared by immunoSEQ multiplex PCR; TCRdb keeps only in-frame clonotypes and omits some of them. The sample lists roughly 2,000,000 clones, 85% to 95% occurring once. The source of the sample is a study of shared clonotypes between healthy human individuals. Positively selected for CCR7, the CD45RO-negative cells used as naive CD8 cells excluded terminally differentiated effector memory CD45RA+ cells. Each donor was a Caucasian adult residing in Nashville, Tennessee.

The TCR originated in a man aged 18 to 35 in good health. The rearrangement uses TRBV6-5 and TRBJ1-3, with a weak D call TRBD1 (5 bases). Sequenced: naive CD8+ T cells sorted from blood. CDR3: CASSYIRGVPGNTIYF. The CDR3 nucleotides read TGTGCCAGCAGTTACATAAGGGGCGTGCCTGGAAACACCATATATTTT.